This section outlines one TCR beta chain sequence together with its context. The data were taken from a study of cytomegalovirus exposure and HLA in healthy donors. Looked up from germline, CDR1 is MNHEY and CDR2 is SMNVEV (reference sequence). V was pared by 6 bases and J by 5 bases, with 8 bases of the junction left unmatched. The CDR3 length is 14 residues. 60 Vbeta and 13 Jbeta primers were used in PCR. Using immunoSEQ multiplex PCR, the repertoire was profiled, and TCRdb retains in-frame clones only, with some absent. The sample holds roughly 140,000 clones, roughly three quarters seen once. The chain uses TRBV27 and TRBJ2-5, with 8 positions matching TRBD2. The sequencing sample was made of PBMCs. The sequence was obtained from a woman in her 30s in good health and CMV-seronegative. The CDR3 DNA reads TGTGCCAGCAGCCCAGCGGGAGTAAGGGAGACCCAGTACTTC. The encoded protein is CASSPAGVRETQYF.